Listed here are 2 T cell receptor beta chains from one sample, sequenced in a study of blood T cell repertoires in COVID-19. Produced via immunoSEQ multiplex PCR; TCRdb's table is partial and in-frame only. The sample includes some 30,000 clones, 75% to 85% of them seen just once. Input material: peripheral blood. All receptors come from a man aged 55 to 70 with active COVID-19.

The table lists this clone with a count of one. The CDR3 DNA reads TGTGCCAGCAGCCAAGGGCGGCGGGAGCTGGGCAATGAGCAGTTCTTC. This translates into CASSQGRRELGNEQFF. This chain connects TRBV4-2 to TRBJ2-1; 7 nucleotides align to TRBD2. The CDR3 has 16 residues. Trimming cost V 1 base and J 6 bases; bases outside gene matches: 9. CDR1 is LGHNA and CDR2 is YNFKEQ in the germline V gene.

This clone appeared a single time. At one end the junction does not follow the germline gene, possibly because of a read error. The V and J genes are TRBV7-7 and TRBJ2-2; weak D call: TRBD1 (6 bases). The CDR3 covers 15 residues. CDR1 and CDR2 from the germline V gene are SSHAT and FNYEAQ (reference sequence). CDR3 loop: CASTSSMQGTGELFF. The CDR3 DNA reads as TGTGCTAGCACCTCTTCCATGCAGGGGACCGGGGAGCTGTTTTTT.